The clone carrying this T cell receptor (beta chain) was detected ten times or more. These data are taken from a study of T-cell reconstitution after alpha-beta-depleted transplantation in children. Unique molecular identifiers were incorporated into the prepared TCRbeta library. Using its own MiXCR run on the PCR reads, TCRdb lists one record per CDR3 protein. The sample consists of around 93,000 distinct CDR3 sequences, about 8% of them appearing once. Trimming took 2 bases from V and 8 from J; bases not matched to a gene: 7. The CDR3 length is 15 residues. The germline gives CDR1 SGHTA, CDR2 FQGNSA.

The clonotype originates from a human donor who donated a stem cell graft to a child with congenital amegakaryocytic thrombocytopenia. This material consisted of PBMCs from the stem cell graft donor, taken from the stem cell graft. The rearrangement uses TRBV7-2 and TRBJ2-1; 9 nucleotides line up with TRBD2. DNA for the CDR3: TGTGCCAGCAGCTTAACAGCGGGAGGTACCCATGAGCAGTTCTTC. Its protein is CASSLTAGGTHEQFF.